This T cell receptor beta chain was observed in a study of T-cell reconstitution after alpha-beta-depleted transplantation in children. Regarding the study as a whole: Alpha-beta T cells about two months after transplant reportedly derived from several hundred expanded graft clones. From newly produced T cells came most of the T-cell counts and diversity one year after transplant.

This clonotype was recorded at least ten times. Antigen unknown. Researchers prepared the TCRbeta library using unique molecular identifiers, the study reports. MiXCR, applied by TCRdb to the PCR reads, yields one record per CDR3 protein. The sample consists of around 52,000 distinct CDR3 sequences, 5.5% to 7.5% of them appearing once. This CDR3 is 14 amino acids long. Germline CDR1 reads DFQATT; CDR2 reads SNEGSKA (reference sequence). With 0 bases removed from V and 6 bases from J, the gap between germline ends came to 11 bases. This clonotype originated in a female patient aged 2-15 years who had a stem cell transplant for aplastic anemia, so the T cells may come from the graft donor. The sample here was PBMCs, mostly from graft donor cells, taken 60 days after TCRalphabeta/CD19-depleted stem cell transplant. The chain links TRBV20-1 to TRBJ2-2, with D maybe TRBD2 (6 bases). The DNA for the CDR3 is TGCAGTGCTAGAGATCATGGAGGGCCCGGGGAGCTGTTTTTT. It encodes CSARDHGGPGELFF.